This T cell receptor beta chain emerged from a study of cytomegalovirus exposure and HLA in healthy donors. General study results and limits: Cytomegalovirus association was listed for around 180 TCR beta chains. Confirmation in vitro established that three CMV-associated chains were specific for CMV antigens. According to reports, the classifier identified cytomegalovirus status with high specificity and sensitivity.

The method was immunoSEQ multiplex PCR; TCRdb's version includes in-frame clones alone and lacks a portion of them. The sample has about 360,000 clones, approximately 90% seen once. Trimming left V 3 bases short and J 0 bases short, with 15 bases between. Germline V gene lookup returns CDR1 SGHNT and CDR2 YYREEE (reference sequence). This CDR3 comprises 16 residues. Of note for this clone: Its antigen is not identified.

The donors formed part of the roughly 110-subject validation cohort, distinct from the roughly 640-subject first cohort. What was sequenced was PBMCs. The chain joins TRBV5-4 to TRBJ1-2; D remains unclear. The sequence came from a young woman in good health and CMV-seronegative. DNA of the CDR3: TGTGCCAGCAGCTCCCTCGCGGGGAGATCTAACTATGGCTACACCTTC. Encoded protein: CASSSLAGRSNYGYTF.